These 32 T cell receptor beta chains originate from one sample sequenced in a study of blood T cell repertoires in COVID-19. Produced via immunoSEQ multiplex PCR; TCRdb's table is partial and in-frame only. This sample has about 24,000 clones, with 85% to 90% found just once. The specimen was peripheral blood. These receptors were collected from a man between 65 and 79 years old with COVID-19, enrolled during active disease.

This chain uses TRBV6-5 with TRBJ2-7; 7 nucleotides match TRBD1. The length of the CDR3 is 13 residues. V shed 6 bases and J 4 bases; nucleotides not matched to a gene: 6. Looked up from germline, CDR1 is MNHEY and CDR2 is SVGAGI. CDR3 nucleotide sequence: TGTGCCAGCAGATCCGGGGACAGATACGAGCAGTACTTC. Its protein product is CASRSGDRYEQYF.

This clone was counted a few times. The rearrangement joins TRBV6-5 to TRBJ2-7; TRBD1 is a possible D gene (5 bases). The length of the CDR3 is 15 residues. Trimming shortened V by 0 bases and J by 1 base, and 10 bases separated the two germline ends. Germline CDR1 reads MNHEY; CDR2 reads SVGAGI. The chain's CDR3 is CASSYSGQGSYEQYF. Written as DNA, the CDR3 is TGTGCCAGCAGTTACTCGGGGCAGGGATCCTACGAGCAGTACTTC.

The chain carries TRBV5-1 and TRBJ2-1, with 7 bases aligning to TRBD1. CDR1 is SGHRS, CDR2 YFSETQ, per germline. The CDR3 consists of 17 residues. V lost 4 bases, J lost 4 bases, and 14 bases stayed unmatched. CDR3 residues: CASSLSLTRQGYNEQFF. As DNA, the CDR3 is TGCGCCAGCAGCCTGTCCCTAACGAGACAGGGATACAATGAGCAGTTCTTC.

V and J are TRBV14 and TRBJ2-7; possible D gene TRBD2, 7 bases. CDR3 length: 14 amino acids. Trimming pared 3 bases from V and 1 base from J, leaving 10 bases between. Germline V gene lookup returns CDR1 SGHDN and CDR2 FVKESK. CDR3 in DNA: TGTGCCAGCAGCCAGGGAGGGGGGTCCTACGAGCAGTACTTC. Its protein product is CASSQGGGSYEQYF.

The rearrangement uses TRBV7-9 and TRBJ2-7; D not certain. Germline V lookup: CDR1 SEHNR, CDR2 FQNEAQ (reference sequence). V was trimmed by 4 bases and J by 2 bases, leaving 9 bases between them. The CDR3 is 13 amino acids. CDR3 loop: CASSSRHTYEQYF. In nucleotides, the CDR3 is TGTGCCAGCAGCTCTAGGCATACCTACGAGCAGTACTTC.

V is TRBV6-5 and J is TRBJ1-5, with D unclear. The CDR3 is made up of 14 amino acids. Per germline, CDR1 MNHEY and CDR2 SVGAGI. V shed 5 bases and J shed 3 bases, with 11 bases lying between them. Here the CDR3 reads CASSPREFNQPQHF. CDR3 in DNA: TGTGCCAGCAGTCCGCGAGAGTTCAATCAGCCCCAGCATTTT.

This chain joins TRBV18 and TRBJ2-7; 9 nucleotides align to TRBD1. Germline values: CDR1 KGHSH, CDR2 LQKENI. There are 12 residues in the CDR3. V was pared by 8 bases and J by 3 bases, with 2 bases of the junction left unmatched. This chain's CDR3 is CASQGQGYEQYF. The CDR3 region has the DNA TGTGCCAGCCAGGGACAGGGCTACGAGCAGTACTTC.

This rearrangement joins TRBV10-3 to TRBJ2-7; D may be TRBD1 (6 bases). CDR1 ENHRY and CDR2 SYGVKD come from the germline V gene. The CDR3 is 15 amino acids. V lost 0 bases and J lost 4, with 13 bases in between. The CDR3 coding sequence is TGTGCCATCAGTGAGTCCTCGACAGGAATGTACGAGCAGTACTTC. This codes for CAISESSTGMYEQYF.

The V and J genes are TRBV6-5 and TRBJ1-2; 10 nucleotides line up with TRBD1. The CDR3 totals 15 residues. V was clipped by 5 bases and J by 8 bases; unmatched bases: 11. Germline V CDR1 and CDR2: MNHEY, SVGAGI. As DNA, the CDR3 is TGTGCCAGCAGTCCTCGACAGGGGGCCCCTGGGGGCTACACCTTC. Residues: CASSPRQGAPGGYTF.

The chain recombines TRBV7-9 with TRBJ1-4, with 9 bases aligning to TRBD1. The junction had 2 bases not matched to a gene; V was cut back by 6 bases and J by 0 bases. This CDR3 is built from 15 residues. CDR1 is SEHNR and CDR2 is FQNEAQ in the germline V gene (reference sequence). This CDR3 is CASRGQGATNEKLFF. For the CDR3, the DNA is TGTGCCAGCAGGGGACAGGGCGCAACTAATGAAAAACTGTTTTTT.

The CDR3 region is CASGPRGGAEAFF. CDR3 nucleotide sequence: TGTGCTAGTGGCCCCCGGGGGGGGGCGGAAGCTTTCTTT. The chain has TRBV12-5 and TRBJ1-1, with a possible D match to TRBD1 (6 bases). The CDR3 contains 13 residues. Germline-derived CDR1 and CDR2 are LGHNT and FRNRAP. Trimming took 6 bases from V and 8 from J, leaving 16 bases between them.

The V call is TRBV30, the J call TRBJ1-5, with no clear D. Trimming took 5 bases from V and 4 from J, leaving 12 bases between them. There are 13 residues in the CDR3. CDR1 and CDR2 (germline): GTSNPN, SVGIG (reference sequence). The CDR3 sequence: CAWARSGNQPQHF. The CDR3 DNA reads TGTGCCTGGGCTCGTAGCGGTAATCAGCCCCAGCATTTT.

The CDR3 DNA is TGTGCCAGCAGAAAAAACTCGAACACTGAAGCTTTCTTT. This encodes CASRKNSNTEAFF. This chain uses TRBV6-6 with TRBJ1-1; D is unclear. V was shortened by 6 bases and J by 1 base, with 9 bases between the two germline ends. This CDR3 contains 13 residues. Germline lookup yields CDR1 MNHNY and CDR2 SVGAGI (reference sequence).

This clone turned up a few times. The chain combines TRBV7-9 with TRBJ2-7, with D perhaps TRBD2 (5 bases). CDR3 length equals 14 residues. With 1 base removed from V and 3 bases from J, the gap between germline ends came to 10 bases. Germline CDR1 reads SEHNR; CDR2 reads FQNEAQ (reference sequence). CDR3 sequence: CASSLGGSLYEQYF. The DNA for the CDR3 is TGTGCCAGCAGCTTAGGAGGGAGTCTCTACGAGCAGTACTTC. The full variable domain, rest sourced from reference TRBV7-9 and TRBJ2-7, is DTGVSQNPRHKITKRGQNVTFRCDPISEHNRLYWYRQTLGQGPEFLTYFQNEAQLEKSRLLSDRFSAERPKGSFSTLEIQRTEQGDSAMYLCASSLGGSLYEQYFGPGTRLTVT.

The rearrangement links TRBV4-1 to TRBJ1-4; 7 nucleotides align to TRBD1. There are 15 residues in the CDR3. Germline-derived CDR1 and CDR2 are MGHRA and YSYEKL. Trimming cost V 3 bases and J 7 bases; bases outside gene matches: 8. Here the CDR3 reads CASSQTGTRGEKLFF. CDR3 coding DNA: TGCGCCAGCAGCCAGACAGGGACCCGGGGTGAAAAACTGTTTTTT.

The chain carries TRBV6-5 and TRBJ2-7, with 10 bases lining up with TRBD1. Trimming removed 5 bases from V and 3 bases from J; junction bases left unmatched: 4. CDR1 is MNHEY and CDR2 is SVGAGI in the germline V gene. The CDR3 has 14 residues. The CDR3 sequence is CASSQGQGLYEQYF. The CDR3 bases are TGTGCCAGCAGTCAGGGACAGGGGCTCTACGAGCAGTACTTC.

This clone was observed once. The J gene is TRBJ2-7, the V gene TRBV2; D is ambiguous. Germline values: CDR1 SNHLY, CDR2 FYNNEI. V was cut by 7 bases and J by 3 bases, with 10 bases left in between. The CDR3 is 12 amino acids. This CDR3 is CASKLGHYEQYF. The CDR3 bases are TGTGCCAGCAAGCTTGGGCACTACGAGCAGTACTTC.

This clone was detected only once. The chain uses TRBV6-6 and TRBJ1-1; 7 nucleotides align to TRBD1. With V trimmed by 5 bases and J by 1 base, 1 base remained unmatched. Germline V CDR1 and CDR2: MNHNY, SVGAGI (reference sequence). The CDR3 runs 13 residues. The CDR3 region has the DNA TGTGCCAGCAGTGGACAGGAGAACACTGAAGCTTTCTTT. It yields the protein CASSGQENTEAFF.

This clone was detected only a few times. V usage is TRBV15 and J usage is TRBJ2-3, with 9 bases fitting TRBD2. Trimming cost V 8 bases and J 7 bases; bases outside gene matches: 13. Germline values: CDR1 LNHNV, CDR2 YYDKDF (reference sequence). There are 15 residues in the CDR3. CDR3 residues: CATQPQRGAAYTQYF. DNA of the CDR3: TGTGCCACCCAACCTCAGCGGGGGGCAGCATATACGCAGTATTTT.

The rearrangement links TRBV12-3 or TRBV12-4 to TRBJ2-7; D not resolved. This CDR3 region has 13 residues. V was pared by 3 bases and J by 3 bases, with 9 bases between. The CDR3 region has the DNA TGTGCCAGCAGTTTTAAAAGCAACTACGAGCAGTACTTC. It codes for CASSFKSNYEQYF.

CDR3 nucleotides: TGTGCCAGCAGCCACAGGGGAGACAGCACAGATACGCAGTATTTT. Residues: CASSHRGDSTDTQYF. The J gene is TRBJ2-3, the V gene TRBV7-9, with 7 bases aligning to TRBD1. V dropped 5 bases and J dropped 0; count of bases not matched to a gene: 5. The germline gives CDR1 SEHNR, CDR2 FQNEAQ (reference sequence). The CDR3 loop spans 15 amino acids.

This chain joins TRBV11-2 and TRBJ2-7, with 7 bases identical to TRBD1. V lost 0 bases to trimming and J lost 3 bases; unmatched junction nucleotides: 5. There are 15 residues in the CDR3. Germline V lookup: CDR1 SGHAT, CDR2 FQNNGV. Here the CDR3 reads CASSLDSGQSYEQYF. DNA of the CDR3: TGTGCCAGCAGCTTAGATTCGGGACAGAGCTACGAGCAGTACTTC.

The rearrangement joins TRBV5-1 to TRBJ2-1; a possible D gene is TRBD1 (5 bases). Germline V lookup: CDR1 SGHRS, CDR2 YFSETQ. V was trimmed by 0 bases and J by 7 bases, leaving 8 bases between them. The CDR3 consists of 13 residues. The CDR3 bases are TGCGCCAGCAGCTTGGAACAGGTTAATGAGCAGTTCTTC. It specifies CASSLEQVNEQFF. The full variable domain, completed using reference TRBV5-1 and TRBJ2-1, is KAGVTQTPRYLIKTRGQQVTLSCSPISGHRSVSWYQQTPGQGLQFLFEYFSETQRNKGNFPGRFSGRQFSNSRSEMNVSTLELGDSALYLCASSLEQVNEQFFGPGTRLTVL.

The gene calls are TRBV5-6 and TRBJ1-1, with 12 bases lining up with TRBD1. CDR1 SGHDT and CDR2 YYEEEE come from the germline V gene. There are 17 residues in the CDR3. With V trimmed by 4 bases and J by 7 bases, 14 bases remained unmatched. The CDR3 nucleotides are TGTGCCAGCAGCCTATTCCGGGACAGGGGGCGACAGGATGAAGCTTTCTTT. Its protein is CASSLFRDRGRQDEAFF.

The genes are TRBV7-8 and TRBJ1-1, with 10 bases fitting TRBD1. This CDR3 comprises 14 residues. Germline V gene sequence: CDR1 SGHVS, CDR2 FQNEAQ. V trimming: 5 bases; J trimming: 3 bases; junction bases outside the gene matches: 3. The CDR3 is CASSRQGAYTEAFF. In DNA form, the CDR3 reads TGTGCCAGCAGCCGACAGGGGGCATACACTGAAGCTTTCTTT.

The chain links TRBV10-3 to TRBJ1-5; D gene unclear. CDR3 length: 13 residues. V shed 7 bases and J shed 6 bases, with 13 bases lying between them. Germline assignment: CDR1 ENHRY and CDR2 SYGVKD. CDR3 in DNA: TGTGCCATCAATGACCAGGCGGGTCAGCCCCAGCATTTT. Its protein product is CAINDQAGQPQHF.

A remark on this clone: An end of the junction differs from the germline gene, which may be a read error. The CDR3 protein is CASREETRTRNTIYF. The CDR3 nucleotides read TGTGCCAGCAGGGAAGAGACAAGAACCCGAAACACCATATATTTT. J is TRBJ1-3 and V is TRBV2; D is unresolved. The CDR3 contains 15 residues. CDR1 is SNHLY and CDR2 is FYNNEI in the germline V gene. The full variable domain, its missing parts supplied by reference TRBV2 and TRBJ1-3, is EPEVTQTPSHQVTQMGQEVILRCVPISNHLYFYWYRQILGQKVEFLVSFYNNEISEKSEIFDDQFSVERPDGSNFTLKIRSTKLEDSAMYFCASREETRTRNTIYFGEGSWLTVV.

This clone appeared a few times. CDR3 protein: CASSLGGAGSYEQYF. For the CDR3, the DNA is TGTGCCAGCAGCCTTGGGGGGGCGGGGTCCTACGAGCAGTACTTC. The rearrangement links TRBV5-4 to TRBJ2-7; possible D gene TRBD2, 7 bases. Trimming removed 4 bases from V and 1 base from J, with 15 bases in between. The germline CDR1 and CDR2 sequences are SGHNT and YYREEE (reference sequence). The CDR3 is 15 residues long.

This sequence joins TRBV4-2 and TRBJ2-7, with 7 bases fitting TRBD2. Looked up from germline, CDR1 is LGHNA and CDR2 is YNFKEQ. The J segment lost 4 bases and the V segment lost 0 bases, leaving 9 bases of the junction unmatched. The CDR3 totals 16 residues. The CDR3 nucleotides read TGTGCCAGCAGCCAAGATGGCGGGAGTGGTGCATACGAGCAGTACTTC. Encoded protein: CASSQDGGSGAYEQYF.

In DNA form, the CDR3 reads TGCGCCAGCAGCTTGCTTGGGACAGGAGATGAAGCTTTCTTT. The encoded protein is CASSLLGTGDEAFF. The rearrangement joins TRBV5-1 to TRBJ1-1, with TRBD1 matching over 8 bases. Per the germline V gene, CDR1 is SGHRS and CDR2 is YFSETQ. CDR3 length equals 14 residues. The V segment lost 1 base and the J segment 7 bases; nucleotides outside the gene matches: 6.

In DNA form, the CDR3 reads TGCGCCAGCAGCTCGGACAGGGGTCGAGAGACCCAGTACTTC. Translation: CASSSDRGRETQYF. The genes are TRBV5-1 and TRBJ2-5; 9 bases match TRBD1. This CDR3 has 14 amino acids. J lost 4 bases, V lost 3 bases, and 4 bases had no gene match. Germline loops: CDR1 SGHRS, CDR2 YFSETQ.

The table lists this clone with a few counts. V is TRBV4-1 and J is TRBJ1-5, with 7 bases fitting TRBD1. The CDR3 has 15 residues. Looked up from germline, CDR1 is MGHRA and CDR2 is YSYEKL. V lost 1 base, J lost 2 bases, and 2 bases stayed unmatched. The CDR3: CASSQVQGGNQPQHF. The CDR3 coding sequence is TGCGCCAGCAGCCAAGTGCAGGGGGGCAATCAGCCCCAGCATTTT.